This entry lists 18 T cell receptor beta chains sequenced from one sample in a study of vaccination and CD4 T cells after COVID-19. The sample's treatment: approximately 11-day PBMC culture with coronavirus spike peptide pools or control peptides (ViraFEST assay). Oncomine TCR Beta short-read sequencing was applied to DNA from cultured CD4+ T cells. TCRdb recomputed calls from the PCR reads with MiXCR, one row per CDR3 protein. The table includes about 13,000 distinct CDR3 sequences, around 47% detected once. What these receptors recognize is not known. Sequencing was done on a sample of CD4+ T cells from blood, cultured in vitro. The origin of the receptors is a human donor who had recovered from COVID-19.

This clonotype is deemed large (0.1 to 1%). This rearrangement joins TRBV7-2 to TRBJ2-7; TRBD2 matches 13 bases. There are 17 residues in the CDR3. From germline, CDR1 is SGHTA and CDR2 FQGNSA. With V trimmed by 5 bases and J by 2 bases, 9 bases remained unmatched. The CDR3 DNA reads TGTGCCAGCAGCAAGACTAGCGGGGGGACTTTGGCCTACGAGCAGTACTTC. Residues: CASSKTSGGTLAYEQYF.

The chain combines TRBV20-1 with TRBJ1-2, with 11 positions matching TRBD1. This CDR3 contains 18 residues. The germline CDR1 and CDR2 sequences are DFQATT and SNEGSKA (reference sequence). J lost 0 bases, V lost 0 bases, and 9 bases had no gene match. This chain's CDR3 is CSARDGGTGGIANYGYTF. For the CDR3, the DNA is TGCAGTGCTAGAGATGGGGGGACAGGGGGGATAGCTAACTATGGCTACACCTTC.

In DNA, the CDR3 is TGTGCCAGCATTGGGGTCAACACCGGGGAGCTGTTTTTT. Its translation is CASIGVNTGELFF. J is TRBJ2-2 and V is TRBV28; no reliable D call. The ends were cut back, 7 bases at V and 2 bases at J, with 8 bases in the middle. This CDR3 region has 13 residues. CDR1 and CDR2 from the germline V gene are MDHEN and SYDVKM.

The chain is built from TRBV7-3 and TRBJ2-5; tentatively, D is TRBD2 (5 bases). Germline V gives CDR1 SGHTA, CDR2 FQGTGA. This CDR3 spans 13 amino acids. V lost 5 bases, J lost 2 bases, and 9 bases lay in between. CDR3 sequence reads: CASSRTEQETQYF. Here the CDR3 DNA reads TGTGCCAGCAGCAGGACTGAACAAGAGACCCAGTACTTC.

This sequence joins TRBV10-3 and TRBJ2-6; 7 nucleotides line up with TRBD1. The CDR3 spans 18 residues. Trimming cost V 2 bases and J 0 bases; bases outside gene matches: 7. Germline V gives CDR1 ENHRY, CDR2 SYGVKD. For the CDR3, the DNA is TGTGCCATCAGTGAGAGAGGACAGGTGGGCTCTGGGGCCAACGTCCTGACTTTC. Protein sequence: CAISERGQVGSGANVLTF.

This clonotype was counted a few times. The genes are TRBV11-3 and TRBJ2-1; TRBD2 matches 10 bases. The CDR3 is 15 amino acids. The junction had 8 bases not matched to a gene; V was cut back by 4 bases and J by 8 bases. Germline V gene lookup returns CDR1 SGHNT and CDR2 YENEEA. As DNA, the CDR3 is TGTGCCAGCAGCTCCAAGCGGGGGGGTGGGGATGAGCAGTTCTTC. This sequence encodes CASSSKRGGGDEQFF. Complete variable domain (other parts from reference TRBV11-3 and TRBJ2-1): EAGVVQSPRYKIIEKKQPVAFWCNPISGHNTLYWYLQNLGQGPELLIRYENEEAVDDSQLPKDRFSAERLKGVDSTLKIQPAELGDSAVYLCASSSKRGGGDEQFFGPGTRLTVL.

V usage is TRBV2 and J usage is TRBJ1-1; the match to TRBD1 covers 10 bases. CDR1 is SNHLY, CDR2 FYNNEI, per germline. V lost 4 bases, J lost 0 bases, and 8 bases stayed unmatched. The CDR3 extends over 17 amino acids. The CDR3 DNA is TGTGCCAGCAGTGTGACAGGGGGCCGAGGGCTGAACACTGAAGCTTTCTTT. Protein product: CASSVTGGRGLNTEAFF.

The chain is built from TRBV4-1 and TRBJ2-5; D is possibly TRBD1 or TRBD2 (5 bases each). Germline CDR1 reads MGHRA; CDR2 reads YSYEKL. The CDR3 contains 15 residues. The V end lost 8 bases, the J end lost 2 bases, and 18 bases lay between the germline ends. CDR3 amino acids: CASGTPAGRQETQYF. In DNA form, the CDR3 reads TGCGCCAGCGGGACCCCCGCAGGCAGACAAGAGACCCAGTACTTC.

CDR3 amino acids: CASSREVSNEKLFF. The CDR3 DNA reads TGTGCCAGCAGCCGGGAGGTGTCTAATGAAAAACTGTTTTTT. J is TRBJ1-4 and V is TRBV6-1; no clear D. The V gene lost 6 bases and the J gene lost 3 bases, with 11 bases spanning the gap. There are 14 residues in the CDR3. CDR1 is MNHNS and CDR2 is SASEGT in the germline V gene.

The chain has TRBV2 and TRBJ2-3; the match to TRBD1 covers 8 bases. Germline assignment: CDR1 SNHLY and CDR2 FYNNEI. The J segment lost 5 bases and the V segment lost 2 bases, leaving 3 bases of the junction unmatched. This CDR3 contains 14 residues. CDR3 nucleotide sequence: TGTGCCAGCAGTGAACAGGGGGCGGGAGATACGCAGTATTTT. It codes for CASSEQGAGDTQYF.

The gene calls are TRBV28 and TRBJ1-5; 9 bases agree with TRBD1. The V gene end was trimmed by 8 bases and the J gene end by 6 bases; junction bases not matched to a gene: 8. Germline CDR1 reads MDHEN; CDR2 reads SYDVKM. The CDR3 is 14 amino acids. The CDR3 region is CASLQGARRQPQHF. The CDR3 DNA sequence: TGTGCCAGCCTACAGGGGGCAAGACGTCAGCCCCAGCATTTT.

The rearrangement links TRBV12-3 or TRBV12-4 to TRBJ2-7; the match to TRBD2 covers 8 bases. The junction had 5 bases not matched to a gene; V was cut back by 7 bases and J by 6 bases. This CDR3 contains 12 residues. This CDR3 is CASTGTSLEQYF. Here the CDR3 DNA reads TGTGCCAGCACCGGGACTAGTCTCGAGCAGTACTTC.

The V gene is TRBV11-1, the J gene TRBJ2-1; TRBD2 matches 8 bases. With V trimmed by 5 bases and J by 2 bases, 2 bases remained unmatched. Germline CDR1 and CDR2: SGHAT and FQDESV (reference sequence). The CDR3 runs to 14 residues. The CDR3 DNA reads TGTGCCAGCAGCCGGGGGGGTACCTACAATGAGCAGTTCTTC. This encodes CASSRGGTYNEQFF.

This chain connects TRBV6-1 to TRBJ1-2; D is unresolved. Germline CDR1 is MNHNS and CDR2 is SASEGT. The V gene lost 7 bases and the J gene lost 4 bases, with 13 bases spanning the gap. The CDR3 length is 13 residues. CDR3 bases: TGTGCCAGCATGGAGCGCGCCAGCTATGGCTACACCTTC. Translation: CASMERASYGYTF.

CDR3 sequence reads: CSAAQWREPLHF. CDR3 in DNA: TGCAGTGCTGCCCAATGGAGGGAACCCCTCCACTTT. V usage is TRBV20-1 and J usage is TRBJ1-6, with unresolved D. Trimming cost V 5 bases and J 12 bases, with 14 bases left between them. The germline V gene encodes CDR1 DFQATT and CDR2 SNEGSKA (reference sequence). The CDR3 is 12 amino acids.

CDR3 sequence reads: CASSRSQGARGTGELFF. The CDR3 DNA reads TGTGCCAGCAGCAGGTCGCAGGGGGCGAGAGGCACCGGGGAGCTGTTTTTT. The rearrangement links TRBV7-9 to TRBJ2-2; 8 positions match TRBD1. Germline lookup yields CDR1 SEHNR and CDR2 FQNEAQ (reference sequence). The CDR3 extends over 17 amino acids. V lost 5 bases and J lost 4; bases outside the gene matches: 12.

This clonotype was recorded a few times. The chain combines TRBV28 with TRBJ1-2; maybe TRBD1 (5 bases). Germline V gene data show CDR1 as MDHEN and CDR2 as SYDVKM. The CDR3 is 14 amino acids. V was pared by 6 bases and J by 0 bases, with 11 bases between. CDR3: CASRVPGPNYGYTF. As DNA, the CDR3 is TGTGCCAGCAGGGTCCCGGGACCTAACTATGGCTACACCTTC.

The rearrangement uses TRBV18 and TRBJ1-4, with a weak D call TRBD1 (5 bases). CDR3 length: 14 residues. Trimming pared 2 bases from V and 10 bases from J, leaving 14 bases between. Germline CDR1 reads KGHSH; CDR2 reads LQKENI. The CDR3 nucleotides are TGTGCCAGCTCACCAACCCAGCAGGGTGGAAAACTGTTTTTT. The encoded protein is CASSPTQQGGKLFF.